This paragraph reports one TCR beta chain. Its cognate antigen is unknown. The source of the sample is a study of T cells expressing NK-cell markers. Study in general: The sequencing cohort of eight donors included seven HCMV-seropositive individuals and one seronegative individual.

Making the TCR beta cDNA relied on 5'RACE template switching with UMIs. TCRdb reprocessed the 5' RACE reads, with one entry per CDR3 protein and no DNA. The table lists hundreds of thousands of distinct CDR3 sequences. The CDR3 runs 15 residues. Germline assignment: CDR1 MNHEY and CDR2 SMNVEV (reference sequence). Study-wide results and limits: No clear determination of HCMV specificity was made for expanded NKG2C+ T cell clones. For a few donors, these clonotypes were likewise the leading ones in the CD3+CD56-NKG2C+ fraction.

The chain uses TRBV27 and TRBJ1-1; with no DNA, the TCRdb D assignment of TRBD1 cannot be verified. The sequencing input was blood T cells: a sorted CD56 or NKG2C T cell subset, CD4+ or CD8+ T cells, or bulk PBMC T cells (not recorded which). The source of this sequence is a woman aged 18 to 75 in good health. The CDR3 sequence is CASSLWTGSGTEAFF.